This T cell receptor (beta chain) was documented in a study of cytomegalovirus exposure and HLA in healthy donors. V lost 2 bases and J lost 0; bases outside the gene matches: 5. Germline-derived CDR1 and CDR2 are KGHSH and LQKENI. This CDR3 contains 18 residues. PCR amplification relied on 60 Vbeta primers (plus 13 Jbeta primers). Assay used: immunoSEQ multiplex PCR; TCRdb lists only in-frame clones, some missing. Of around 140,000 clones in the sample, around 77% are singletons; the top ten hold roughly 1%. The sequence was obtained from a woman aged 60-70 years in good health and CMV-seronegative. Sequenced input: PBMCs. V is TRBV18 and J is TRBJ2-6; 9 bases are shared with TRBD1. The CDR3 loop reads CASSPTGGASSGANVLTF. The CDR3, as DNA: TGTGCCAGCTCACCAACAGGGGGCGCAAGCTCTGGGGCCAACGTCCTGACTTTC.